This is a list of T cell receptor beta chains from one sample in a study of blood T cells in healthy people across ages. Via MiXCR, TCRdb re-called the 5' RACE reads, giving one row per CDR3 protein. Of about 570,000 distinct CDR3 sequences listed, about 27% were seen once; the top ten hold under 4.5%. Another study also made use of these data, one on T cells of mothers and their children.

Source material: blood. Receptors originate from a boy between 2 and 10 years old in good health. Both conserved end residues are part of each CDR3. A D gene is named only where the DNA matches it firmly. Some rows mark clone size as missing; the rest say once, few, many or name a class of expanded clone.

TRBV27,NA,NA,TRBJ1-4,CASSPRRAREKLFF,TGTGCCAGCAGTCCACGGCGGGCGCGGGAAAAACTGTTTTTT
TRBV2,NA,NA,TRBJ1-1,CASTPDMNTEAFF,TGTGCCAGCACCCCAGATATGAACACTGAAGCTTTCTTT
TRBV18,NA,NA,TRBJ2-5,CASSHQDGGQETQYF,TGTGCCAGCTCCCACCAGGACGGGGGTCAAGAGACCCAGTACTTC
TRBV10-3,few,NA,TRBJ1-2,CAISHRDTGAYGYTF,TGTGCCATCAGCCACCGGGACACCGGGGCCTATGGCTACACCTTC
TRBV29-1,NA,NA,TRBJ1-4,CSVEDRWGEKLFF,TGCAGCGTTGAAGATCGATGGGGGGAAAAACTGTTTTTT
TRBV2,few,TRBD1,TRBJ2-3,CASSPGTAVQITQYF,TGTGCCAGCAGTCCCGGGACAGCCGTACAGATAACGCAGTATTTT
TRBV2,few,NA,TRBJ1-2,CASSEWLGYTF,TGCGCCAGCAGTGAATGGCTTGGCTACACCTTC
TRBV18,few,TRBD2,TRBJ2-7,CASSPRRTSGPYEQYF,TGTGCCAGCTCACCGCGAAGGACTAGCGGGCCCTACGAGCAGTACTTC
TRBV7-3,many,NA,TRBJ2-1,CASSGTSSYNEQFF,TGTGCCAGCAGCGGGACTTCCTCCTACAATGAGCAGTTCTTC
TRBV11-1,NA,TRBD1,TRBJ2-7,CASSLVGTGVYEQYF,TGTGCCAGCAGCTTAGTGGGGACAGGGGTCTACGAGCAGTACTTC
TRBV27,NA,TRBD1,TRBJ1-4,CASSMGQGHEKLFF,TGTGCCAGCAGTATGGGACAGGGGCATGAAAAACTGTTTTTT
TRBV27,few,NA,TRBJ1-2,CASKQWGGEGGYTF,TGTGCCAGCAAGCAATGGGGGGGAGAGGGAGGCTACACCTTC
TRBV20-1,few,TRBD1,TRBJ1-1,CSAGDSLMNTEAFF,TGCAGTGCGGGGGACAGCCTCATGAACACTGAAGCTTTCTTT
TRBV6-5,few,NA,TRBJ1-2,CASSPGGGYTF,TGTGCCAGCAGTCCCGGTGGGGGCTACACCTTC
TRBV12-3/TRBV12-4,NA,TRBD1,TRBJ2-2,CASKRTGGPGELFF,TGTGCCAGCAAGAGGACAGGGGGGCCCGGGGAGCTGTTTTTT
TRBV7-2,NA,TRBD2,TRBJ2-4,CASSSRTSGSLNIQYF,TGTGCCAGCAGCTCCCGGACTAGCGGGAGTCTTAACATTCAGTACTTC
TRBV6-1,few,NA,TRBJ2-3,CASRKGGDTQYF,TGTGCCAGCAGGAAGGGGGGAGATACGCAGTATTTT
TRBV5-6,NA,TRBD1,TRBJ2-7,CASSIGTGGTYEQYF,TGTGCCAGCAGCATCGGGACAGGGGGTACCTACGAGCAGTACTTC
TRBV29-1,NA,NA,TRBJ1-2,CSVGAWGRVNYGYTF,TGCAGCGTTGGTGCTTGGGGCAGGGTTAACTATGGCTACACCTTC
TRBV20-1,NA,NA,TRBJ2-5,CSASGHQETQYF,TGCAGTGCTTCGGGACATCAAGAGACCCAGTACTTC
TRBV12-3/TRBV12-4,NA,NA,TRBJ1-5,CASSFRTSNQPQHF,TGTGCCAGCAGTTTTCGGACGAGCAATCAGCCCCAGCATTTT
TRBV12-3/TRBV12-4,few,NA,TRBJ1-2,CASSPSGRVSGYTF,TGTGCCAGCAGCCCCAGCGGCAGGGTAAGCGGCTACACCTTC
TRBV9,many,NA,TRBJ2-7,CASSVGTTGNYEQYF,TGTGCCAGCAGCGTAGGGACTACAGGGAACTACGAGCAGTACTTC
TRBV9,few,TRBD2,TRBJ2-2,CASSVQAGEANTGELFF,TGTGCCAGCAGCGTCCAAGCGGGAGAGGCGAACACCGGGGAGCTGTTTTTT
TRBV19,NA,NA,TRBJ1-2,CASSIEHPYGYTF,TGTGCCAGTAGTATAGAACATCCCTATGGCTACACCTTC
TRBV29-1,NA,TRBD2,TRBJ2-3,CSALPVGLAGPEDTQYF,TGCAGCGCCTTACCAGTAGGACTAGCGGGTCCGGAGGATACGCAGTATTTT
TRBV7-2,many,NA,TRBJ2-7,CASSLAGVKYEQYF,TGTGCCAGCAGCTTAGCGGGAGTCAAGTACGAGCAGTACTTC
TRBV5-1,few,NA,TRBJ1-4,CASHIHHSTNEKLFF,TGCGCCAGCCACATCCATCACTCAACTAATGAAAAACTGTTTTTT
TRBV2,NA,TRBD2,TRBJ2-1,CASSPGVAGGRSNEQFF,TGTGCCAGCAGTCCCGGGGTAGCGGGGGGGCGAAGCAATGAGCAGTTCTTC
TRBV6-5,NA,NA,TRBJ2-7,CASSYGGGGPSYEQYF,TGTGCCAGCAGTTACGGCGGGGGCGGACCCTCCTACGAGCAGTACTTC
TRBV11-2,few,NA,TRBJ2-1,CASRPFLAHYNEQFF,TGTGCCAGCAGGCCATTTCTGGCCCACTACAATGAGCAGTTCTTC
TRBV24-1,NA,NA,TRBJ2-1,CATSGASDNEQFF,TGTGCCACCAGTGGGGCCAGCGACAATGAGCAGTTCTTC
TRBV7-9,few,TRBD2,TRBJ2-7,CASSFGSGGAFYEQYF,TGTGCCAGCAGCTTTGGTAGCGGGGGGGCCTTTTACGAGCAGTACTTC
TRBV6-6,few,TRBD1,TRBJ2-1,CASSYRGHEQFF,TGTGCCAGCAGTTACAGGGGGCATGAGCAGTTCTTC
TRBV7-9,few,NA,TRBJ2-5,CASSSGLLETQYF,TGTGCCAGCAGCTCAGGACTACTGGAGACCCAGTACTTC
TRBV10-3,few,NA,TRBJ2-1,CAISTSDSHNEQFF,TGTGCCATCAGTACATCTGACAGCCACAATGAGCAGTTCTTC
TRBV12-3/TRBV12-4,few,TRBD2,TRBJ2-3,CASSFASGRTDTQYF,TGTGCCAGCAGTTTCGCCAGCGGGAGAACAGATACGCAGTATTTT
TRBV10-2,NA,NA,TRBJ2-1,CASSESGGSYNEQFF,TGCGCCAGCAGTGAGTCCGGGGGCTCCTACAATGAGCAGTTCTTC
TRBV20-1,few,TRBD2,TRBJ2-3,CSAPRSTSGGAMNTQYF,TGCAGTGCTCCACGATCCACTAGCGGGGGGGCAATGAATACGCAGTATTTT
TRBV7-9,NA,NA,TRBJ2-7,CASSLAVGGYEQYF,TGTGCCAGCAGCTTAGCGGTAGGAGGATACGAGCAGTACTTC
TRBV20-1,few,NA,TRBJ2-7,CGASDGGEQYF,TGCGGTGCTAGTGATGGGGGCGAGCAGTACTTC
TRBV11-3,many,TRBD2,TRBJ2-1,CASSPSGGYNEQFF,TGTGCCAGCAGCCCTAGCGGGGGCTACAATGAGCAGTTCTTC
TRBV18,few,NA,TRBJ2-2,CASSPQVNTGELFF,TGTGCCAGCTCACCACAGGTGAACACCGGGGAGCTGTTTTTT